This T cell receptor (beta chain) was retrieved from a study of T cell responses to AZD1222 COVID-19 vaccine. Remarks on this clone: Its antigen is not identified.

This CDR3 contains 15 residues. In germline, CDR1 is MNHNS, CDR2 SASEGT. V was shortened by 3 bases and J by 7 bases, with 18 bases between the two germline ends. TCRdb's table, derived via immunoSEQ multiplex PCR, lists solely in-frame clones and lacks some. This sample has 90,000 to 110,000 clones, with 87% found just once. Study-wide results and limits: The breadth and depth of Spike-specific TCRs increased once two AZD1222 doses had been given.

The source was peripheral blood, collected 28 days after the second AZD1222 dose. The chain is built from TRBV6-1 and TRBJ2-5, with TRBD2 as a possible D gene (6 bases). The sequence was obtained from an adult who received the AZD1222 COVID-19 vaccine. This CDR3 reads CASSDGGWARGTQYF. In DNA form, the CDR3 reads TGTGCCAGCAGTGATGGAGGGTGGGCACGGGGGACCCAGTACTTC.